This TCR beta chain was observed in a study of tumor and adjacent non-tumor tissue in lung cancer. Study information: Histology: under 15 adenocarcinoma, a couple of squamous cell carcinoma, 1 small cell lung cancer. About 4.17 million productive TCRbeta reads were obtained per sample on average.

A modified ARM-PCR protocol with three rounds of nested PCR amplified TCRbeta. TCRdb recomputed calls from the multiplex PCR reads with MiXCR, one row per CDR3 protein. Of about 93,000 distinct CDR3 sequences detected, roughly 66% appear once; the ten largest clones hold 18%. About this clonotype itself: The target antigen is unknown. A read error may produce the germline difference seen at one junction end.

Study-wide results and limits: TCR diversity was significantly greater in tumor than normal lung tissue. Normal lung showed higher cumulative top 100 clone frequency than tumor.

No cell sorting was done before RNA was extracted from the tissue. Per germline, CDR1 GTSNPN and CDR2 SVGIG (reference sequence). The CDR3 extends over 14 amino acids. The sample was lung tumor tissue. The receptor's source is a man aged 55 to 70 with non-small cell lung cancer. The rearrangement links TRBV30 to TRBJ2-7; TRBD1 matches at 9 bases. This CDR3 is CAWRMGQGTYEQCF. In DNA form, the CDR3 reads TGTGCCTGGAGGATGGGACAGGGAACATACGAGCAGTGCTTC.